These 23 T cell receptor beta chains share one sample of origin, sequenced in a study of cytomegalovirus exposure and HLA in healthy donors. The PCR was carried out with 60 Vbeta primers and 13 Jbeta primers. The table came from immunoSEQ multiplex PCR; TCRdb's copy has only in-frame clones and leaves some out. The sample consists of about 120,000 clones, approximately 69% of them appearing once. Material for sequencing was PBMCs. Source of these receptors: a woman aged 45-59 years in good health and CMV-seropositive.

V usage is TRBV15 and J usage is TRBJ1-1, with a possible D match to TRBD1 (5 bases). This CDR3 region has 15 residues. Per germline, CDR1 LNHNV and CDR2 YYDKDF (reference sequence). The V end was cut by 1 base, the J end by 4 bases, with 13 bases between. The CDR3 coding sequence is TGTGCCACCAGCAGAGCTGCAGGGTTTGTCACTGAAGCTTTCTTT. This gives the protein CATSRAAGFVTEAFF.

This chain uses TRBV5-1 with TRBJ2-1; TRBD2 aligns across 8 bases. Trimming cost V 0 bases and J 3 bases; bases outside gene matches: 5. Germline values: CDR1 SGHRS, CDR2 YFSETQ. The CDR3 is 16 residues long. CDR3 sequence: CASSLALAASYNEQFF. The CDR3 DNA follows: TGCGCCAGCAGCTTGGCACTAGCGGCGAGCTACAATGAGCAGTTCTTC.

V and J are TRBV30 and TRBJ1-6; D call uncertain. The ends were cut back, 5 bases at V and 2 bases at J, with 19 bases in the middle. CDR3 size: 17 residues. Germline V gene lookup returns CDR1 GTSNPN and CDR2 SVGIG (reference sequence). The CDR3 region has the DNA TGTGCCTGGGCCGAGGCCGGGATTGGCACCTATAATTCACCCCTCCACTTT. Translation: CAWAEAGIGTYNSPLHF.

V gene TRBV29-1 combines with J gene TRBJ1-2; 10 bases fit TRBD1. V was clipped by 6 bases and J by 8 bases; unmatched bases: 6. This CDR3 is 12 amino acids long. In germline, CDR1 is SQVTM, CDR2 ANQGSEA. This CDR3 reads CSVGTGEEGYTF. The CDR3, as DNA: TGCAGCGTGGGGACAGGGGAAGAGGGCTACACCTTC.

The chain couples TRBV10-2 to TRBJ1-1; D remains ambiguous. V gave up 3 bases and J gave up 5 bases, with 16 bases separating them. Per germline, CDR1 WSHSY and CDR2 SAAADI. CDR3 length: 15 amino acids. CDR3 protein: CASSDLVSVWTEAFF. The CDR3 coding sequence is TGCGCCAGCAGTGATTTAGTTTCTGTGTGGACTGAAGCTTTCTTT.

Details on this clone: Other DNA sequences from this sample encode an identical CDR3 as well. The rearrangement uses TRBV15 and TRBJ1-1, with TRBD1 as a possible D gene (6 bases). V was shortened by 1 base and J by 2 bases, with 11 bases between the two germline ends. The CDR3 length is 15 residues. Germline V CDR1 and CDR2: LNHNV, YYDKDF (reference sequence). The CDR3, as DNA: TGTGCCACCAGCAGAGGGACAGAGCTTAACACTGAAGCTTTCTTT. Encoded protein: CATSRGTELNTEAFF.

The V and J genes are TRBV2 and TRBJ1-2, with 9 bases aligning to TRBD1. The CDR3 length is 14 residues. Germline V gene lookup returns CDR1 SNHLY and CDR2 FYNNEI. The V gene end was trimmed by 8 bases and the J gene end by 6 bases; junction bases not matched to a gene: 10. The DNA for the CDR3 is TGTGCCAGCTTAGGCACAGGGGGCGAAAATGGCTACACCTTC. Translated, it gives CASLGTGGENGYTF. The whole variable domain, remainder taken from reference TRBV2 and TRBJ1-2, is EPEVTQTPSHQVTQMGQEVILRCVPISNHLYFYWYRQILGQKVEFLVSFYNNEISEKSEIFDDQFSVERPDGSNFTLKIRSTKLEDSAMYFCASLGTGGENGYTFGSGTRLTVV.

Only a few counts were recorded for this clone. The J gene is TRBJ2-1, the V gene TRBV7-2; 7 bases match TRBD2. Germline lookup yields CDR1 SGHTA and CDR2 FQGNSA. Losses at the gene ends were 1 base for V and 6 bases for J; bases not matched to a gene: 12. The CDR3 totals 17 residues. In DNA, the CDR3 is TGTGCCAGCAGCTTAGGAGTCGGCGGGAGAGGGGCCAATGAGCAGTTCTTC. Translation: CASSLGVGGRGANEQFF.

This chain links TRBV18 with TRBJ1-1, with 8 bases identical to TRBD1. Germline values: CDR1 KGHSH, CDR2 LQKENI. The length of the CDR3 is 14 residues. Trimming took 3 bases from V and 5 from J; bases not matched to a gene: 5. The CDR3 is CASSPRQGPTEAFF. The CDR3 DNA is TGTGCCAGCTCACCCCGACAGGGGCCTACTGAAGCTTTCTTT.

The V call is TRBV2, the J call TRBJ1-1, with TRBD1 matching over 7 bases. V was pared by 2 bases and J by 9 bases, with 15 bases of the junction left unmatched. Germline CDR1 reads SNHLY; CDR2 reads FYNNEI. The CDR3 extends over 16 amino acids. The chain's CDR3 is CASSESEAGGPEKAFF. CDR3 DNA sequence: TGTGCCAGCAGTGAAAGCGAGGCAGGGGGGCCTGAAAAAGCTTTCTTT.

The V and J genes are TRBV29-1 and TRBJ2-2; perhaps TRBD1 as D (6 bases). Deletions cut 4 bases from V and 3 bases from J, with 9 bases between. This CDR3 has 13 residues. Germline values: CDR1 SQVTM, CDR2 ANQGSEA. CDR3 protein: CSVGQVDTGELFF. The CDR3 bases are TGCAGCGTTGGACAGGTTGACACCGGGGAGCTGTTTTTT.

The V gene is TRBV12-2, the J gene TRBJ1-2; TRBD1, the table's D call, was not compared with the DNA. TRBV12-2 is a listed pseudogene. The CDR3 is 15 residues long. This CDR3 is CASRPQGKANYGYTF. The CDR3 nucleotides read TGTGCAAGTCGCCCCCAGGGAAAAGCTAACTATGGCTACACCTTC.

This clone has a handful of counts. The chain carries TRBV27 and TRBJ2-5, with 8 bases that match TRBD2. V shed 3 bases, J shed 2 bases, and the junction held 5 bases outside the gene matches. Germline CDR1 reads MNHEY; CDR2 reads SMNVEV (reference sequence). There are 15 residues in the CDR3. For the CDR3, the DNA is TGTGCCAGCAGTTTTTATCGGGGGGGGCAAGAGACCCAGTACTTC. Translation: CASSFYRGGQETQYF.

The chain uses TRBV28 and TRBJ1-1, with unresolved D. V lost 4 bases and J lost 4, with 10 bases in between. Germline V gene data show CDR1 as MDHEN and CDR2 as SYDVKM. The CDR3 totals 13 residues. The CDR3 coding sequence is TGTGCCAGCAGTTCCCCGGGGAGCACTGAAGCTTTCTTT. Its protein product is CASSSPGSTEAFF.

This rearrangement joins TRBV29-1 to TRBJ1-1; D unclear. This CDR3 spans 13 amino acids. Trimming took 6 bases from V and 1 from J, leaving 12 bases between them. Looked up from germline, CDR1 is SQVTM and CDR2 is ANQGSEA. The CDR3: CSVVAAPNTEAFF. In nucleotides, the CDR3 is TGCAGCGTGGTAGCGGCCCCGAACACTGAAGCTTTCTTT. The full variable domain, in which reference TRBV29-1 and TRBJ1-1 provide the parts outside the CDR3, is SAVISQKPSRDICQRGTSLTIQCQVDSQVTMMFWYRQQPGQSLTLIATANQGSEATYESGFVIDKFPISRPNLTFSTLTVSNMSPEDSSIYLCSVVAAPNTEAFFGQGTRLTVV.

The genes are TRBV30 and TRBJ2-1, with D uncertain. CDR1 is GTSNPN, CDR2 SVGIG, per germline (reference sequence). Trimming took off 3 bases at V and 1 base at J, with 7 bases between the two ends. The CDR3 is 13 amino acids. CDR3 protein: CAWRWRSYNEQFF. The CDR3 DNA is TGTGCCTGGAGATGGCGGTCCTACAATGAGCAGTTCTTC.

V is TRBV19 and J is TRBJ1-2; D is uncertain. V was shortened by 3 bases and J by 6 bases, with 17 bases between the two germline ends. This CDR3 has 15 amino acids. Germline-derived CDR1 and CDR2 are LNHDA and SQIVND (reference sequence). The CDR3 region is CASSILATSSDGYTF. The DNA of the CDR3 is TGTGCCAGTAGTATTCTAGCGACATCTTCAGATGGCTACACCTTC.

The V and J genes are TRBV9 and TRBJ1-4, with 10 bases identical to TRBD1. The V segment lost 4 bases and the J segment 8 bases; nucleotides outside the gene matches: 11. Germline V gene sequence: CDR1 SGDLS, CDR2 YYNGEE. This CDR3 comprises 16 residues. The DNA of the CDR3 is TGTGCCAGCAGCCACACGCCGGGACAGGGGAACGAAAAACTGTTTTTT. It yields the protein CASSHTPGQGNEKLFF.

This clone has just a few counts. The chain carries TRBV5-1 and TRBJ2-6; tentative D call: TRBD1 (5 bases). The CDR3 sequence is 17 residues long. Trimming cost V 1 base and J 0 bases, with 11 bases left between them. Per the germline V gene, CDR1 is SGHRS and CDR2 is YFSETQ. DNA for the CDR3: TGCGCCAGCAGCTTGCAGGGAAGTATCTCTGGGGCCAACGTCCTGACTTTC. It codes for CASSLQGSISGANVLTF.

The table lists this clone with a few counts. V usage is TRBV2 and J usage is TRBJ2-4, with TRBD1 as a possible D gene (5 bases). CDR1 and CDR2 from the germline V gene are SNHLY and FYNNEI. This CDR3 has 14 amino acids. Trimming cost V 3 bases and J 5 bases, with 11 bases left between them. The CDR3: CASSDRQGQNIQYF. CDR3 sequence (DNA): TGTGCCAGCAGTGATCGGCAGGGTCAAAACATTCAGTACTTC.

The V and J genes are TRBV27 and TRBJ2-7, with a tentative D call TRBD2 (6 bases). The CDR3 spans 16 residues. Trimming took off 6 bases at V and 2 bases at J, with 20 bases between the two ends. Germline CDR1 is MNHEY and CDR2 is SMNVEV (reference sequence). CDR3 DNA sequence: TGTGCCAGCAGCTCAGGTGGACTATTCGGCGCCTACGAGCAGTACTTC. As protein: CASSSGGLFGAYEQYF.

This clone was seen once. V usage is TRBV7-2 and J usage is TRBJ1-5; possible D gene TRBD1, 5 bases. The V end was cut by 2 bases, the J end by 7 bases, with 15 bases between. Germline CDR1 is SGHTA and CDR2 is FQGNSA. This CDR3 region has 15 residues. In DNA, the CDR3 is TGTGCCAGCAGCTTAAAGGGGCAGGATAACCAGCCCCAGCATTTT. Translation: CASSLKGQDNQPQHF.

This rearrangement joins TRBV27 to TRBJ1-5, with D tentatively TRBD1 (6 bases). The length of the CDR3 is 15 residues. In germline, CDR1 is MNHEY, CDR2 SMNVEV (reference sequence). Trimming took 6 bases from V and 1 from J, leaving 13 bases between them. CDR3 amino acids: CASSKRQDSNQPQHF. DNA of the CDR3: TGTGCCAGCAGCAAGAGACAGGACAGCAATCAGCCCCAGCATTTT.